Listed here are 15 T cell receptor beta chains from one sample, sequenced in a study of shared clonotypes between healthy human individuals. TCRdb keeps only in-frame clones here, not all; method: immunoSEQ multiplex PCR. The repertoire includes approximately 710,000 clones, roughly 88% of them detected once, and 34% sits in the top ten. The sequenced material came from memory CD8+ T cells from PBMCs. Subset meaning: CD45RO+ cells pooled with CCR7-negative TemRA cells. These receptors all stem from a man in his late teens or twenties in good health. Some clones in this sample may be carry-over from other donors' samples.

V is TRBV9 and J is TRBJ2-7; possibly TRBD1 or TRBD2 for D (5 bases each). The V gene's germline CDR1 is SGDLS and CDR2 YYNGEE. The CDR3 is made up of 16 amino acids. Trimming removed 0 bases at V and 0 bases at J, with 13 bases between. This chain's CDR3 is CASSVGPGRSSYEQYF. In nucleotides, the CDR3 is TGTGCCAGCAGCGTAGGACCGGGACGGAGCTCCTACGAGCAGTACTTC.

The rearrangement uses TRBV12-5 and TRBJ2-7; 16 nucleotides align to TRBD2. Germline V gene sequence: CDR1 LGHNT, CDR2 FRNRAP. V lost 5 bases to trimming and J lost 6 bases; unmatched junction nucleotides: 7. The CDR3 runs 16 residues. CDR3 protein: CASGKGLAGGPVEQYF. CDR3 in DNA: TGTGCTAGTGGTAAGGGACTAGCGGGAGGGCCTGTCGAGCAGTACTTC.

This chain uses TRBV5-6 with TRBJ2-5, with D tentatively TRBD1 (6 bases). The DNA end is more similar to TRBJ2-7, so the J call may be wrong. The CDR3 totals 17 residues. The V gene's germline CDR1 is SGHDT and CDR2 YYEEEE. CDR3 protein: CASSPIPGQWSSYEQYF. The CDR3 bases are TGTGCCAGCAGCCCGATCCCTGGACAGTGGAGCTCCTACGAGCAGTACTTC.

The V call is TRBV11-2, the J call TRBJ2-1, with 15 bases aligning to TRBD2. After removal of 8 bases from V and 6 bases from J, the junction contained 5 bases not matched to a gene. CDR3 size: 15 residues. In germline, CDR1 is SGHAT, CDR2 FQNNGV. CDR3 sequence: CASRGTSGRFNEQFF. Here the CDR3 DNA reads TGTGCCAGCCGGGGGACTAGCGGGAGGTTCAATGAGCAGTTCTTC.

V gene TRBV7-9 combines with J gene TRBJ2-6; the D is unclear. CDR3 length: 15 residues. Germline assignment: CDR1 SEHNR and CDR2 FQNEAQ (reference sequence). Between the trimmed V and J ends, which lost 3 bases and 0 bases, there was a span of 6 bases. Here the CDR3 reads CASSFSDSGANVLTF. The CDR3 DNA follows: TGTGCCAGCAGCTTCTCGGACTCTGGGGCCAACGTCCTGACTTTC.

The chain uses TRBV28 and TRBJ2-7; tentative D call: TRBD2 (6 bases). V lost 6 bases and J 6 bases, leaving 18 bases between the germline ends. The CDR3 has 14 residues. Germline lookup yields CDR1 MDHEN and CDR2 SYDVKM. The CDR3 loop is CASRILAPSVEQYF. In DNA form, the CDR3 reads TGTGCCAGCAGAATACTAGCTCCCTCCGTCGAGCAGTACTTC.

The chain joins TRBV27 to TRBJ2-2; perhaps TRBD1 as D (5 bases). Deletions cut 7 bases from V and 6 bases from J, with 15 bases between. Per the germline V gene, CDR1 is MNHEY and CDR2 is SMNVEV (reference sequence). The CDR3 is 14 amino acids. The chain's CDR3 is CASMFQGSAGELFF. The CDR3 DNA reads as TGTGCCAGCATGTTTCAGGGTTCGGCCGGGGAGCTGTTTTTT.

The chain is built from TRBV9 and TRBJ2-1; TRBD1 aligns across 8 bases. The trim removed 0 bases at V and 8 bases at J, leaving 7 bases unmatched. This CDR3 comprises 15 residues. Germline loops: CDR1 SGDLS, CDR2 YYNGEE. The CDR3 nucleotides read TGTGCCAGCAGCGTAGTGGACAGGGATCCCGATGAGCAGTTCTTC. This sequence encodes CASSVVDRDPDEQFF. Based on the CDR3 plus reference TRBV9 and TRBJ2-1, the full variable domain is DSGVTQTPKHLITATGQRVTLRCSPRSGDLSVYWYQQSLDQGLQFLIQYYNGEERAKGNILERFSAQQFPDLHSELNLSSLELGDSALYFCASSVVDRDPDEQFFGPGTRLTVL.

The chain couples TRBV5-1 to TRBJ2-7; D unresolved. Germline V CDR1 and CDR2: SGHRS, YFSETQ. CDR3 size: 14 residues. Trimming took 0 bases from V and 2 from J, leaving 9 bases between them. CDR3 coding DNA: TGCGCCAGCAGCTTGGACTTCAATCCCTACGAGCAGTACTTC. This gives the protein CASSLDFNPYEQYF.

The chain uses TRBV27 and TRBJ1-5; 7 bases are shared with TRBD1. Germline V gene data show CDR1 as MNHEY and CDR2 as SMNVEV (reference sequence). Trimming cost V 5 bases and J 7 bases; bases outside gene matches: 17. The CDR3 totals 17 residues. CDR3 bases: TGTGCCAGCAGTCCGTCGTACTCCCAGGGGGTTAACCAGCCCCAGCATTTT. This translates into CASSPSYSQGVNQPQHF.

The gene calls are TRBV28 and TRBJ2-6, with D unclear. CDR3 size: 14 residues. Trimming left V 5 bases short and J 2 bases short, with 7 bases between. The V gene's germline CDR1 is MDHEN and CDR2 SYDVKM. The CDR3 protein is CASSVRAGANVLTF. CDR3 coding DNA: TGTGCCAGCAGTGTACGGGCTGGGGCCAACGTCCTGACTTTC.

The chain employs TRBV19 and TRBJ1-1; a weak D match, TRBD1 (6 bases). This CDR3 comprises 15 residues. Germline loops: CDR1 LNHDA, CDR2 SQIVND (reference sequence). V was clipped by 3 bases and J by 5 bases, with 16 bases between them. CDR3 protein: CASSIVGGGRTEAFF. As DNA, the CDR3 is TGTGCCAGTAGTATCGTGGGGGGCGGGAGGACTGAAGCTTTCTTT.

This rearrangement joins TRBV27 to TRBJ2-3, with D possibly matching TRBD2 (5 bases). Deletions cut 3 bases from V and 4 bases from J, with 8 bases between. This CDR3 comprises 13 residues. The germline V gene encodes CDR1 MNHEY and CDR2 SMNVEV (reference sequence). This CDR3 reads CASSFLAPDTQYF. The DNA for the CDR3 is TGTGCCAGCAGTTTTTTAGCGCCAGATACGCAGTATTTT.

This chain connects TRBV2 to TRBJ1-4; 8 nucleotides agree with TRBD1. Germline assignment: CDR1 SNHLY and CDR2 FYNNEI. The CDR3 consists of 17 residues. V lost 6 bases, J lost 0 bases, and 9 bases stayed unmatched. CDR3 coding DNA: TGTGCCAGCAGACGGCAGGGGGCTATTGCAACTAATGAAAAACTGTTTTTT. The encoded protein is CASRRQGAIATNEKLFF.

The CDR3 DNA reads as TGTGCCAGCAGCCCCGGGACTAGCGGGAGCTTGTACAATGAGCAGTTCTTC. Protein product: CASSPGTSGSLYNEQFF. This chain joins TRBV7-7 and TRBJ2-1; 14 bases align to TRBD2. The junction had 7 bases not matched to a gene; V was cut back by 5 bases and J by 4 bases. The CDR3 has 17 residues. The germline V gene encodes CDR1 SSHAT and CDR2 FNYEAQ (reference sequence).